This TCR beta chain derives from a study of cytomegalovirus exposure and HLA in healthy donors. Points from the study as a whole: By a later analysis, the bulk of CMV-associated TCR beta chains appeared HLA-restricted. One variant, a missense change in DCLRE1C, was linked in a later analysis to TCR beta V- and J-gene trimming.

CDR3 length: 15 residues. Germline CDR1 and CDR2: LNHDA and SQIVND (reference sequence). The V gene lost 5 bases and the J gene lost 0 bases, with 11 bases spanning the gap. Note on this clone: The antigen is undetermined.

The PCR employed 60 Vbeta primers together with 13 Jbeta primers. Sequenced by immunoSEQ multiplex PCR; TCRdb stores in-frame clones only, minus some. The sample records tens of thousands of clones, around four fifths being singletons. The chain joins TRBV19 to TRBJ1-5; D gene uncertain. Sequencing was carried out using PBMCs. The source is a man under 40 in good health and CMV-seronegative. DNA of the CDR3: TGTGCCAGTAGTGAGGGCAGAAGTAGCAATCAGCCCCAGCATTTT. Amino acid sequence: CASSEGRSSNQPQHF.